The source of this T cell receptor beta chain is a study of T cells after yellow fever vaccination. TCRdb redid the calling of the 5' RACE reads with MiXCR, one entry per CDR3 protein. The sample has about 320,000 distinct CDR3 sequences; around 4.5% are singletons. With 3 bases removed from V and 0 bases from J, the gap between germline ends came to 9 bases. Germline CDR1 is KGHSH and CDR2 is LQKENI. The CDR3 runs 15 residues. This clonotype appeared a few times. J is TRBJ1-3 and V is TRBV18; D uncertain. This sequence was found in a man in his late teens or twenties who received the YFV17D yellow fever vaccine. The sequenced sample was PBMCs, obtained 15 days after the yellow fever booster vaccination. The CDR3 nucleotides are TGTGCCAGCTCACCGAATACTCTCTCTGGAAACACCATATATTTT. This translates into CASSPNTLSGNTIYF.